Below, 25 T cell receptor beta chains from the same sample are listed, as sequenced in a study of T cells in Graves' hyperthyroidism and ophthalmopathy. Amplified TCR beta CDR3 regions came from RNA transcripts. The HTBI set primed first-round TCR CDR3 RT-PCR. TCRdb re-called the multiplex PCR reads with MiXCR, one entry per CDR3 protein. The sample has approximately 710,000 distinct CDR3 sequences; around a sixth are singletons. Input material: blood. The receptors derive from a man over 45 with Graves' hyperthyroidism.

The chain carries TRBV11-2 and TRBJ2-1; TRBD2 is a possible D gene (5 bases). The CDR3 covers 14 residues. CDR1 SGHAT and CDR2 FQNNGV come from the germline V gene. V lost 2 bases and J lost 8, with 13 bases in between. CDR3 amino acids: CASSLRVGADEQFF. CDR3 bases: TGTGCCAGCAGCTTAAGGGTCGGAGCGGATGAGCAGTTCTTC.

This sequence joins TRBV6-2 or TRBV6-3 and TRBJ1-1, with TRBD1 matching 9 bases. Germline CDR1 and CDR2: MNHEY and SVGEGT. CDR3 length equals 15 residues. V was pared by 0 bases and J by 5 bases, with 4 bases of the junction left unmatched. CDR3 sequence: CASSYSPTGGTEAFF. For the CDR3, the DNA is TGTGCCAGCAGTTACTCCCCGACAGGGGGGACTGAAGCTTTCTTT.

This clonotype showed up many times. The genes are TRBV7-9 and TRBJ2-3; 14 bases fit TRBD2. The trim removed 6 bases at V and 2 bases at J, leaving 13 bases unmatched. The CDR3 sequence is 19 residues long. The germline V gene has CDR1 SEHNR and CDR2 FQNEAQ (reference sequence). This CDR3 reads CASSSGTGTSGRATDTQYF. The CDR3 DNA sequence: TGTGCCAGCAGTTCGGGGACCGGGACTAGCGGGAGAGCCACAGATACGCAGTATTTT.

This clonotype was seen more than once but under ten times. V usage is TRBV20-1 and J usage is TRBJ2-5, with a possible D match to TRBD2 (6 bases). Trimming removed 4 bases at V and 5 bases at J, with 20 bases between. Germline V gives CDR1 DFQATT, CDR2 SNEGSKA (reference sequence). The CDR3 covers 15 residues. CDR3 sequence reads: CSATNPREVEETQYF. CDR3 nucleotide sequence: TGCAGTGCTACTAATCCCAGGGAGGTTGAGGAGACCCAGTACTTC.

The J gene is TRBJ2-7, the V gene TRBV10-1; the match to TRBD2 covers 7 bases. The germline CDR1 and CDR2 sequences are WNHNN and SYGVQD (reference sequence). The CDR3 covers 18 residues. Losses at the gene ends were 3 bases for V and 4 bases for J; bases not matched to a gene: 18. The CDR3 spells CASSDLAGDPPTRYEQYF. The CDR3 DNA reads TGCGCCAGCAGTGATTTGGCGGGGGACCCCCCTACTCGATACGAGCAGTACTTC.

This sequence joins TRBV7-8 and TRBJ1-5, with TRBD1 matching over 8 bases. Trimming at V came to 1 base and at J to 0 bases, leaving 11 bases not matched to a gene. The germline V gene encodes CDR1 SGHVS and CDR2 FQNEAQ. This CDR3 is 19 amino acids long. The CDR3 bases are TGTGCCAGCAGCTTAGGGACAGGGATAGTAATAAATAGCAATCAGCCCCAGCATTTT. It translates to CASSLGTGIVINSNQPQHF.

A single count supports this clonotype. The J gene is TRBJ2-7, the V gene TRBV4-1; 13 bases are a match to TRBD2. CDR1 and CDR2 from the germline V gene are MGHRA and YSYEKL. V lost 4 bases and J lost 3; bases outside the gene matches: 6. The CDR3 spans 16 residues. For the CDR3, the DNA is TGCGCCAGCAGCCCAGCCGGGACTAGCGGGGACTACGAGCAGTACTTC. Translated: CASSPAGTSGDYEQYF.

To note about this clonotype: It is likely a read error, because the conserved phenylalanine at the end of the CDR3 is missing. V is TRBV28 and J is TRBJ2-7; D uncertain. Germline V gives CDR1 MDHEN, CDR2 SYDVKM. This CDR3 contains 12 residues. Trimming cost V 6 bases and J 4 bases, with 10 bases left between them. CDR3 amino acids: CASSGLGYEQYL. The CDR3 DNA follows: TGTGCCAGCAGCGGCCTAGGATACGAGCAGTACCTC.

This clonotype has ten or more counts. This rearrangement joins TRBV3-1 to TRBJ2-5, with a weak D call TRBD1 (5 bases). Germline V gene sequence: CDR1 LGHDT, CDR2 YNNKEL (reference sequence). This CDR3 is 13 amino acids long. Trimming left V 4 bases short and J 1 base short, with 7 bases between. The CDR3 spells CASSPDIQETQYF. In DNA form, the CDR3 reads TGTGCCAGCAGCCCGGACATCCAAGAGACCCAGTACTTC.

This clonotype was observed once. The CDR3 sequence is CASSKVVAGVEETQYF. CDR3 DNA: TGTGCCAGCAGCAAAGTAGTCGCGGGAGTTGAAGAGACCCAGTACTTC. The V gene is TRBV7-9, the J gene TRBJ2-5; TRBD2 matches at 7 bases. Germline values: CDR1 SEHNR, CDR2 FQNEAQ (reference sequence). The V segment lost 5 bases and the J segment 3 bases; nucleotides outside the gene matches: 12. The CDR3 extends over 16 amino acids.

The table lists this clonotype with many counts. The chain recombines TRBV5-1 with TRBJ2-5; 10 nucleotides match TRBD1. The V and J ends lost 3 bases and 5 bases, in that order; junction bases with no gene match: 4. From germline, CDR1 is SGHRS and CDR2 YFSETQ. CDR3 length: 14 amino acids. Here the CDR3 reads CASSSATGGETQYF. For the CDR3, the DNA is TGCGCCAGCAGCTCGGCGACAGGGGGCGAGACCCAGTACTTC. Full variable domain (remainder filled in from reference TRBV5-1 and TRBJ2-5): KAGVTQTPRYLIKTRGQQVTLSCSPISGHRSVSWYQQTPGQGLQFLFEYFSETQRNKGNFPGRFSGRQFSNSRSEMNVSTLELGDSALYLCASSSATGGETQYFGPGTRLLVL.

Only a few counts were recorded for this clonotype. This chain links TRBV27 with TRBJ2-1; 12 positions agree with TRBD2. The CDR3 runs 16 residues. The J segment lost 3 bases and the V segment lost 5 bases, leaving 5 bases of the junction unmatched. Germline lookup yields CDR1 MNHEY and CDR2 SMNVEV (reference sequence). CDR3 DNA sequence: TGTGCCAGCAGTCCCCGACTAGCGGGAGTCTACAATGAGCAGTTCTTC. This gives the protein CASSPRLAGVYNEQFF.

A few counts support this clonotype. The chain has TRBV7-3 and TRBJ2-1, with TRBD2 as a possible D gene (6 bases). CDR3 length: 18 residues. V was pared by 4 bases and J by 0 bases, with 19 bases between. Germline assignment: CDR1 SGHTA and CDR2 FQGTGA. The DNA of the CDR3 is TGTGCCAGCAGCTCAACGGACCGCGGGGTTAGCTCCTACAATGAGCAGTTCTTC. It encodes CASSSTDRGVSSYNEQFF.

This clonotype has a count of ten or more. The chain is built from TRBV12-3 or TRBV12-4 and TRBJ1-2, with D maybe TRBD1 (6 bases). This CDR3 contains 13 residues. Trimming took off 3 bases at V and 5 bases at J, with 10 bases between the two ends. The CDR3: CASSFRTGYGYTF. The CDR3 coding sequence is TGTGCCAGCAGTTTCCGTACAGGGTATGGCTACACCTTC.

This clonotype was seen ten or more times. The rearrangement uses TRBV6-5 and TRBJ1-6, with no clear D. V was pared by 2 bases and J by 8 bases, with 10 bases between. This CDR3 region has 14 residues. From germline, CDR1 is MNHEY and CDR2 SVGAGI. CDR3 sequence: CASSYTRIYSPLHF. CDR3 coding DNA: TGTGCCAGCAGTTACACGAGAATATATTCACCCCTCCACTTT.

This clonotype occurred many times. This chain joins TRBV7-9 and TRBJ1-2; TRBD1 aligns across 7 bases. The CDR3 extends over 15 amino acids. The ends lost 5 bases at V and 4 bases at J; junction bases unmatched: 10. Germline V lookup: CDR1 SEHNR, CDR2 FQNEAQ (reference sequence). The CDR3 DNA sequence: TGTGCCAGCAGCGCGGGACAGCTTCTCTTCTATGGCTACACCTTC. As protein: CASSAGQLLFYGYTF.

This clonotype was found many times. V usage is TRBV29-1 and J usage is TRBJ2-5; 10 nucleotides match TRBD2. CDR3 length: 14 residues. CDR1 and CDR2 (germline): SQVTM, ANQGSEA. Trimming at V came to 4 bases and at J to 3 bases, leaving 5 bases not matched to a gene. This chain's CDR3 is CSVVLAGKEETQYF. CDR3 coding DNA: TGCAGCGTTGTACTAGCGGGAAAAGAAGAGACCCAGTACTTC.

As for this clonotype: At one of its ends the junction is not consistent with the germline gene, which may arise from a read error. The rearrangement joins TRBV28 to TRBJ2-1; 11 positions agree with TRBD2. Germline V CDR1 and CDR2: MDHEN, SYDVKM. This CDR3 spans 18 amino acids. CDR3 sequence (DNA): TGTGCCAGCAGTTCCCCCCGGACTAGCGGGTACTCCCACAATGAGCAGTTCTTC. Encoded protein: CASSSPRTSGYSHNEQFF.

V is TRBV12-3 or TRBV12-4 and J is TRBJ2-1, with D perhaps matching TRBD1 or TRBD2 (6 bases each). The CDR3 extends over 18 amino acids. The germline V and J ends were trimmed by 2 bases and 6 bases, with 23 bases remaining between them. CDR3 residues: CASSLRGFSGLGGNEQFF. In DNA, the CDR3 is TGTGCCAGCAGTTTAAGGGGGTTTAGCGGACTTGGGGGCAATGAGCAGTTCTTC.

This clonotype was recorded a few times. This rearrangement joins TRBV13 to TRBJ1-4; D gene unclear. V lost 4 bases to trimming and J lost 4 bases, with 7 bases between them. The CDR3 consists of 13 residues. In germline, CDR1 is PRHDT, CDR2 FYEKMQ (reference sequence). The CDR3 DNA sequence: TGTGCCAGCAGCTCCACACATAATGAAAAACTGTTTTTT. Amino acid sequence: CASSSTHNEKLFF.

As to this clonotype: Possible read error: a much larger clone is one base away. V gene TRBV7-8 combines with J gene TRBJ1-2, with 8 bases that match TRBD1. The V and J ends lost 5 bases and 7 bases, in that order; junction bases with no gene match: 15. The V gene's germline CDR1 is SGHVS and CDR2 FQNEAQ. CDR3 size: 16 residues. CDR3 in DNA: TGTGCCAGCAGCCAAAAGGACAGGGAAACCCTCTGTGGCTACACCTTC. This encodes CASSQKDRETLCGYTF.

The CDR3 DNA sequence: TGTGCCAGCAGCAAACAGCTTCTCTCCTACGAGCAGTACTTC. Its translation: CASSKQLLSYEQYF. This rearrangement joins TRBV27 to TRBJ2-7; D remains ambiguous. V was trimmed by 6 bases and J by 0 bases, leaving 12 bases between them. The germline V gene has CDR1 MNHEY and CDR2 SMNVEV (reference sequence). The CDR3 is made up of 14 amino acids.

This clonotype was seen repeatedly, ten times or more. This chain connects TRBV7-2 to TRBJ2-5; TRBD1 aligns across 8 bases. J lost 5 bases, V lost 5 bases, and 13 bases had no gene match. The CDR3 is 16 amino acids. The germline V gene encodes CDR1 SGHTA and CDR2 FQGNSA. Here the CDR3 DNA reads TGTGCCAGCAGCCCGACGGTGCAGGGGGCTAAGGAGACCCAGTACTTC. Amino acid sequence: CASSPTVQGAKETQYF.

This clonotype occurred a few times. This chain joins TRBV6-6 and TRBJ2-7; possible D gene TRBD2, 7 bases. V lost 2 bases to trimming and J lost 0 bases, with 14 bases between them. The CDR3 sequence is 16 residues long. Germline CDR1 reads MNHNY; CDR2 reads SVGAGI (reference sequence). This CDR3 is CASSYREGVSSYEQYF. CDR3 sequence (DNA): TGTGCCAGCAGTTACAGGGAGGGGGTTAGCTCCTACGAGCAGTACTTC.

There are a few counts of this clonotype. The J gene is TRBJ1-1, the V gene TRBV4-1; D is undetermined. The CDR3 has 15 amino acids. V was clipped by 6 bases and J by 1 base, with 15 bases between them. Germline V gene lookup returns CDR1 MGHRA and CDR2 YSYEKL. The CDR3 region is CASRTPEGKNTEAFF. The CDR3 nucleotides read TGCGCCAGCAGGACCCCGGAGGGAAAGAACACTGAAGCTTTCTTT.